These T cell receptor beta chains were read from a single sample in a study of memory CD8 T cells in hepatitis C reinfection. The repertoire was sequenced with immunoSEQ multiplex PCR; TCRdb's copy has only in-frame clones and lacks some. The table includes roughly 43,000 clones, roughly 88% detected once. Material: naive CD8+ T cells sorted from blood. These TCRs come from a man younger than 35 with hepatitis C virus infection. The CDR3 runs from the conserved cysteine through the conserved F or W. A D gene is named only where the DNA matches it firmly.

TRBD2	TRBV9	TRBJ2-1	CASSPEAGGFNNEQFF
TRBD2	TRBV14	TRBJ2-2	CASSQETSGRNGELFF
.	TRBV6-5	TRBJ2-3	CASSYSGVLDTQYF
TRBD2	TRBV7-8	TRBJ2-7	CASSPGTSASYEQYF
TRBD1	TRBV11-2	TRBJ2-5	CASSLAGTGVGRGTQYF
.	TRBV28	TRBJ1-5	CASSLGRGRLGNQPQHF
TRBD2	TRBV19	.	CASSPGLVAYEQYF
.	TRBV6-5	TRBJ2-7	CASSLNGGRPYEQYF
TRBD2	TRBV9	TRBJ2-3	CASSAWGGRSDTQYF
TRBD1	TRBV27	TRBJ1-2	CASSPGTGSHGSTF
.	TRBV6-1	TRBJ2-7	CASSDSGVYEQYF
.	TRBV27	TRBJ2-1	CASSLSGSSYNEQFF
.	TRBV6-1	TRBJ1-2	CASSLRGGDYGYTF
TRBD1	TRBV28	TRBJ1-1	CASSLPRGTGLNTEAFF
.	TRBV7-2	TRBJ1-5	CANSLLQNSNQPQHF
TRBD2	TRBV7-6	TRBJ2-7	CASSSSGTPREQYF
TRBD1	TRBV5-1	TRBJ1-3	CASSRDRTSGNTIYF
.	TRBV4-1	TRBJ1-6	CASSQGSRDKGSPLHF
TRBD2	TRBV7-7	TRBJ2-5	CASSSKLAGGLLQETQYF
.	TRBV7-8	TRBJ2-2	CASSLWGPGELFF
.	TRBV10-3	TRBJ2-1	CAIKDSPNEQFF
TRBD1	TRBV4-1	TRBJ2-5	CASSRLGTGDETQYF
TRBD1	TRBV5-1	TRBJ2-1	CASSTGQGTYFSYNEQFF
.	TRBV10-1	TRBJ2-7	CASSGTTWEQYF
.	TRBV9	TRBJ2-3	CASSVAGGLSPSTDTQYF